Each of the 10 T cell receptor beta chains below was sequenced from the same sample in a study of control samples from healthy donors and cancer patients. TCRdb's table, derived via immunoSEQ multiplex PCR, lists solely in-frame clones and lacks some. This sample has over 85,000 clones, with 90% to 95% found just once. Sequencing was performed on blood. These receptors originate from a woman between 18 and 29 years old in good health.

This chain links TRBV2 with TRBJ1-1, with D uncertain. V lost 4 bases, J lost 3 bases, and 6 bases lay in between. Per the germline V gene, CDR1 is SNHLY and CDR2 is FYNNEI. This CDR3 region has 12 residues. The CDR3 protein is CASSVRDTEAFF. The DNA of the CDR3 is TGTGCCAGCAGTGTACGGGACACTGAAGCTTTCTTT.

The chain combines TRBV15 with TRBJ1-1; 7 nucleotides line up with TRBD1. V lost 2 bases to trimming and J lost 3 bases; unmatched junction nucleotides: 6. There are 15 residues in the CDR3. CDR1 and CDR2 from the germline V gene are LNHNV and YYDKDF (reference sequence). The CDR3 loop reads CATSRNRGTDTEAFF. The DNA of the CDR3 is TGTGCCACCAGCAGAAACAGGGGTACGGACACTGAAGCTTTCTTT.

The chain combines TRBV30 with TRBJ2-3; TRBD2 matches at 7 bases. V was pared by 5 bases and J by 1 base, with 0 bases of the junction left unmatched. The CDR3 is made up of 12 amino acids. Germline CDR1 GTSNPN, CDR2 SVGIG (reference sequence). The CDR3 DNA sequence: TGTGCCTGGCGGGGGGGCACAGATACGCAGTATTTT. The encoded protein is CAWRGGTDTQYF.

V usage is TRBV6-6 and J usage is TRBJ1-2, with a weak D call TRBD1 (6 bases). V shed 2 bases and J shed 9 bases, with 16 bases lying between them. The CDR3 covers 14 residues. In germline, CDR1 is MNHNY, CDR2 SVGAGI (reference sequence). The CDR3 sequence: CASSYGGQDARYTF. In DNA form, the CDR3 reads TGTGCCAGCAGTTACGGGGGGCAGGACGCTCGCTACACCTTC.

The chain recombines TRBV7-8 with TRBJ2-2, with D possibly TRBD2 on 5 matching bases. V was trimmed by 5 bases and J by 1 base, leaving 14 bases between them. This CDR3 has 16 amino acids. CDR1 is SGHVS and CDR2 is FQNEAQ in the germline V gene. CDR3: CASSPSGLLNTGELFF. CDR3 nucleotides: TGTGCCAGCAGCCCCTCGGGATTGCTGAACACCGGGGAGCTGTTTTTT.

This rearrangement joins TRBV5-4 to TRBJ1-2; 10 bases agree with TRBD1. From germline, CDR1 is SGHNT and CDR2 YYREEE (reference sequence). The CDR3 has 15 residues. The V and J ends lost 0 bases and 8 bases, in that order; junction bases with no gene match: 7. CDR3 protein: CASSLGGGTGAGYTF. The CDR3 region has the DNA TGTGCCAGCAGCTTGGGGGGTGGGACAGGGGCCGGCTACACCTTC.

CDR3 loop: CASTVKGHGYTF. The CDR3 DNA follows: TGTGCCAGCACGGTGAAGGGCCATGGCTACACCTTC. The V and J genes are TRBV6-4 and TRBJ1-2; D unclear. Germline lookup yields CDR1 MRHNA and CDR2 SNTAGT. Trimming left V 7 bases short and J 6 bases short, with 12 bases between. The CDR3 totals 12 residues.

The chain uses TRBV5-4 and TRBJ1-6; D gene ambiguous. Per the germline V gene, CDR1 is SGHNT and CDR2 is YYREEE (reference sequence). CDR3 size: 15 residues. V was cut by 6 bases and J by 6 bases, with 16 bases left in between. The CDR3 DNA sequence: TGTGCCAGCAAAGAGACCTCTACCCTTAATTCACCCCTCCACTTT. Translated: CASKETSTLNSPLHF.

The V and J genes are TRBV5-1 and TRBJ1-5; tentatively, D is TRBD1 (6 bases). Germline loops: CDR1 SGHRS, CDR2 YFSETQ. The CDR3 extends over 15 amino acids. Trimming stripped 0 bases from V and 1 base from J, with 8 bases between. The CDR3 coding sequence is TGCGCCAGCAGCTTGGGGGACAAGAGCAATCAGCCCCAGCATTTT. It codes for CASSLGDKSNQPQHF.

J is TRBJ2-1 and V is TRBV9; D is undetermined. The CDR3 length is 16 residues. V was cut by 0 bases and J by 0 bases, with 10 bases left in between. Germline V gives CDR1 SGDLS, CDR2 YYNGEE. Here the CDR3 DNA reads TGTGCCAGCAGCGTAGGGCCCCTTAGCTCCTACAATGAGCAGTTCTTC. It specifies CASSVGPLSSYNEQFF.